A selection of T cell receptor beta chains follows, all from one sample in a study of cytomegalovirus exposure and HLA in healthy donors. The table came from immunoSEQ multiplex PCR; TCRdb's copy has only in-frame clones and leaves some out. The sample has 90,000 to 150,000 clones; approximately 76% are singletons. Material: PBMCs. The receptor source for this set is a man in his fifties in good health and CMV-seropositive. The CDR3 runs from the conserved cysteine through the conserved F or W. Fields, in order: J gene, V gene, D gene, clone size, CDR3 DNA, CDR3 protein. D genes are given only for firm matches. Some rows have no size entry. The others give once, few or many, or a class for an expanded clone.

>TRBJ1-3|TRBV11-2|TRBD1|few
TGTGCCAGCAGCCCCCGTCGGACAGGGACCTCTGGAAACACCATATATTTT
CASSPRRTGTSGNTIYF
>TRBJ2-3|TRBV10-3|TRBD2|NA
TGTGCCCTCAAAGGGGACTATAGCACAGATACGCAGTATTTT
CALKGDYSTDTQYF
>TRBJ2-1|TRBV11-3|TRBD2|NA
TGTGCCAGCAGCCCCGAGGGACTAGCGGGAGCCAATGAGCAGTTCTTC
CASSPEGLAGANEQFF
>TRBJ2-7|TRBV5-5|TRBD1|once
TGTGCCAGCAGCTTGGGACAGGGGGTATACTCCTACGAGCAGTACTTC
CASSLGQGVYSYEQYF
>TRBJ1-2|TRBV19|TRBD1|NA
TGTGCCACCCTCTCCCCGACAGGGGGGCTCTATGGCTACACCTTC
CATLSPTGGLYGYTF
>TRBJ2-3|TRBV27|NA|NA
TGTGCCAGCAGTCCGCACGGGGGTACTAGCACAGATACGCAGTATTTT
CASSPHGGTSTDTQYF
>TRBJ2-7|TRBV19|NA|NA
TGTGCCAGTAAAAATCACGGTGGGCAGTCCTCTGACGAGCAGTACTTC
CASKNHGGQSSDEQYF
>TRBJ2-7|TRBV16|NA|NA
TGTGCCAGCAGCCAGTCCGGGACACCTACCTACGAGCAGTACTTC
CASSQSGTPTYEQYF
>TRBJ2-2|TRBV28|NA|NA
TGTGCCAGCAGTTCACAGGGCGGCGGGGAGCTGTTTTTT
CASSSQGGGELFF
>TRBJ2-5|TRBV29-1|NA|NA
TGCAGCGTTGAAGAGTTCCAGGGGAGAGAGACCCAGTACTTC
CSVEEFQGRETQYF
>TRBJ2-5|TRBV5-4|TRBD2|NA
TGTGCCAGCAGCTTGGGGGGGGGAGAGACCCAGTACTTC
CASSLGGGETQYF
>TRBJ1-5|TRBV27|NA|few
TGTGCCAGCAGTACCAGGGTATCGGTTCAGCCCCAGCATTTT
CASSTRVSVQPQHF
>TRBJ2-7|TRBV7-7|NA|NA
TGTGCTAGCAGCTTAGACCGACGGGGCGAGCAGTACTTC
CASSLDRRGEQYF
>TRBJ2-3|TRBV7-2|TRBD2|NA
TGTGCCAGCAGCTTACTAGCGGGTGCGGCAGATACGCAGTATTTT
CASSLLAGAADTQYF
>TRBJ2-3|TRBV7-2|NA|NA
TGTGCCAGCAGCTTGGACTACTCCTCCACAGATACGCAGTATTTT
CASSLDYSSTDTQYF
>TRBJ2-2|TRBV27|TRBD2|NA
TGTGCCAGCAGTTTATTCCGGACTAGCGGTAACACCGGGGAGCTGTTTTTT
CASSLFRTSGNTGELFF
>TRBJ1-2|TRBV4-3|NA|NA
TGCGCCAGCAGCCAAGATCCGCAGGTTAGCTATGGCTACACCTTC
CASSQDPQVSYGYTF
>TRBJ2-5|TRBV29-1|NA|few
TGCAGCGCATGCCGATACAGGGAGGAGACCCAGTACTTC
CSACRYREETQYF
>TRBJ2-5|TRBV5-8|NA|NA
TGTGCCAGCAGCTTGAGCAGGGGATTCTTCAAAGAGACCCAGTACTTC
CASSLSRGFFKETQYF
>TRBJ2-3|TRBV10-2|TRBD2|NA
TGCGCCAGCAGTGTTAGCGGGGGGTCAGATACGCAGTATTTT
CASSVSGGSDTQYF
>TRBJ1-5|TRBV6-4|NA|NA
TGTGCCAGCAGTGACTCAGCGCGGCAGCGAGGGTACCGCCAGCATTTT
CASSDSARQRGYRQHF
>TRBJ2-7|TRBV11-2|NA|NA
TGTGCCAGCAGCCCACTAGTCCTCCTTGGGGAGCAGTACTTC
CASSPLVLLGEQYF
>TRBJ1-5|TRBV11-2|TRBD1|NA
TGTGCCAGCAGCTGGGGACAGGGGGCCAATCAGCCCCAGCATTTT
CASSWGQGANQPQHF
>TRBJ1-1|TRBV7-2|NA|NA
TGTGCCAGCAGCTTTTCGACAGCCACTGAAGCTTTCTTT
CASSFSTATEAFF
>TRBJ2-2|TRBV28|NA|few
TGTGCCAGCAACGGGGGACGCCACACCGGGGAGCTGTTTTTT
CASNGGRHTGELFF
>TRBJ2-7|TRBV5-4|NA|NA
TGTGCCAGCAGCATCCGGGACTCCGCCTACGAGCAGTACTTC
CASSIRDSAYEQYF
>TRBJ2-7|TRBV5-4|TRBD2|NA
TGTGCCAGCACAACGGGGGGGGCAGCCTCCTACGAGCAGTACTTC
CASTTGGAASYEQYF
>TRBJ2-7|TRBV9|NA|NA
TGTGCCAGCAGCGTAACGCCATACTCGACAGTCTCCTACGAGCAGTACTTC
CASSVTPYSTVSYEQYF
>TRBJ1-2|TRBV11-2|NA|NA
TGTGCCAGTGGACAGGGCTACACCTTC
CASGQGYTF
>TRBJ2-5|TRBV5-1|TRBD2|few
TGCGCCAGCAGCTTCGCGGGAGTTGTGGAGACCCAGTACTTC
CASSFAGVVETQYF
>TRBJ2-1|TRBV6-5|TRBD2|few
TGTGCCAGCAGTAAGGTGACTAGCGGCAACAATGAGCAGTTCTTC
CASSKVTSGNNEQFF
>TRBJ1-6|TRBV5-1|NA|NA
TGCGCCAGCAGCTTGGCGGGGATCAATAATTCACCCCTCCACTTT
CASSLAGINNSPLHF
>TRBJ2-7|TRBV7-2|NA|NA
TGTGCCAGCAGCTTAGCGGGGGACTGGTCCTACGAGCAGTACTTC
CASSLAGDWSYEQYF
>TRBJ2-1|TRBV28|NA|few
TGTGCCAGCAGTTTGCTTGAGGGTCTTCCCTCCTACAATGAGCAGTTCTTC
CASSLLEGLPSYNEQFF
>TRBJ1-4|TRBV18|NA|once
TGTGCCAGCTCACCAACTATACGGCAGGGCGATGAAAAACTGTTTTTT
CASSPTIRQGDEKLFF
>TRBJ2-7|TRBV10-1|NA|NA
TGCGCCAGCAGTTCGGGGGTGTGGTACGAGCAGTACTTC
CASSSGVWYEQYF
>TRBJ1-1|TRBV7-9|NA|NA
TGTGCCAGCAGCTCGGGACCATACAGGGTTCGTGCGACTGAAGCTTTCTTT
CASSSGPYRVRATEAFF
>TRBJ2-3|TRBV5-6|TRBD1|once
TGTGCCAGCAGCTTGAAAGTGACAGGGTTAACAGATACGCAGTATTTT
CASSLKVTGLTDTQYF
>TRBJ2-7|TRBV7-2|NA|NA
TGTGCCAGCAGCTTAGTATACGGGGGGCATGACGAGCAGTACTTC
CASSLVYGGHDEQYF
>TRBJ1-5|TRBV5-1|TRBD1|NA
TGCGCCAGCAGCAGGACAGGTAGCAATCAGCCCCAGCATTTT
CASSRTGSNQPQHF